The present entry profiles one TCR beta chain with its context. Germline CDR1 and CDR2: SGDLS and YYNGEE. V was pared by 1 base and J by 7 bases, with 21 bases between. The CDR3 has 18 residues. Authors' analysis steps: By means of reference gene primer amplification, nucleated cell counts were estimated. TCRdb's table, derived via immunoSEQ multiplex PCR, lists solely in-frame clones and lacks some. V, J and clone size are those of that table, while D and trimming were read from the DNA. The data hold 180,000 or so clones, with 75% to 90% observed a single time. The sample belongs to a study of blood T cell repertoires in COVID-19. Across the study: T cells, B-cell-depleted T cells, or PBMCs provided the cDNA or gDNA that served as material.

The recovered donors of Cohort 3 showed two negative PCRs, clearance, or symptom resolution. This receptor was identified in a man in his forties who had recovered from COVID-19. The sequenced material came from PBMCs or T cells enriched from blood (not recorded which). The chain employs TRBV9 and TRBJ1-6; no reliable D call. The CDR3 region has the DNA TGTGCCAGCAGCGTATCGTCGGTGGAGCTCGAACCCAATTCACCCCTCCACTTT. This gives the protein CASSVSSVELEPNSPLHF.